This T cell receptor beta chain was recovered during a study of T cell responses to AZD1222 COVID-19 vaccine. General study findings and limits: White British ancestry dominated among donors, who included more females, and clonal diversity was possibly underestimated.

Trimming at V came to 7 bases and at J to 8 bases, leaving 6 bases not matched to a gene. The CDR3 runs 12 residues. CDR1 and CDR2 (germline): MNHEY, SVGAGI. Doses given second, at about 4 or about 12 weeks, were pooled. Assay: immunoSEQ multiplex PCR; the TCRdb copy retains only in-frame clones and omits some. The table has 100,000 to 130,000 clones, 87% seen once. As concerns this clone: Its antigen is as yet unknown.

The input for sequencing was peripheral blood, taken 28 days after the second AZD1222 dose. This sequence joins TRBV6-5 and TRBJ1-2, with 8 bases matching TRBD1. The clonotype originates from an adult who received the AZD1222 COVID-19 vaccine. CDR3 amino acids: CASNGQGDGYTF. CDR3 DNA: TGTGCCAGCAATGGACAGGGAGACGGCTACACCTTC.